These 32 T cell receptor beta chains originate from one sample sequenced in a study of identical twins. TCRdb redid the calling of the 5' RACE reads with MiXCR, one entry per CDR3 protein. This sample yields approximately 1.8 million distinct CDR3 sequences, of which less than 35% are seen a single time; over 0.25% belongs to the top ten. Sample: cord blood. The receptors come from a newborn girl in good health.

The chain employs TRBV12-5 and TRBJ1-2, with D unclear. The ends were cut back, 6 bases at V and 2 bases at J, with 16 bases in the middle. CDR1 is LGHNT and CDR2 is FRNRAP in the germline V gene. The CDR3 covers 15 residues. The CDR3 sequence is CASGSDSETNYGYTF. DNA of the CDR3: TGTGCTAGTGGCTCGGACTCGGAGACCAACTATGGCTACACCTTC.

There are a few counts of this clonotype. V gene TRBV18 combines with J gene TRBJ2-1; TRBD2 matches at 12 bases. The V gene's germline CDR1 is KGHSH and CDR2 LQKENI. CDR3 length: 17 amino acids. V shed 3 bases, J shed 7 bases, and the junction held 10 bases outside the gene matches. For the CDR3, the DNA is TGTGCCAGCTCACCTCCTCTACTAGCGGGAGGACTAAATGAGCAGTTCTTC. This gives the protein CASSPPLLAGGLNEQFF. The full variable domain, rest sourced from reference TRBV18 and TRBJ2-1, is NAGVMQNPRHLVRRRGQEARLRCSPMKGHSHVYWYRQLPEEGLKFMVYLQKENIIDESGMPKERFSAEFPKEGPSILRIQQVVRGDSAAYFCASSPPLLAGGLNEQFFGPGTRLTVL.

This clonotype turned up a few times. The rearrangement uses TRBV4-2 and TRBJ2-7; no clear D gene. Germline V gene data show CDR1 as LGHNA and CDR2 as YNFKEQ. V was trimmed by 0 bases and J by 0 bases, leaving 6 bases between them. The CDR3 is 14 amino acids. The DNA for the CDR3 is TGTGCCAGCAGCCAAGATGACGGCTCCTACGAGCAGTACTTC. As protein: CASSQDDGSYEQYF.

This chain links TRBV10-2 with TRBJ2-7, with TRBD2 as a possible D gene (6 bases). The J call may not be correct, given that the DNA end is closer to TRBJ2-5. The CDR3 loop spans 13 amino acids. Germline CDR1 WSHSY, CDR2 SAAADI. DNA of the CDR3: TGCGCCATCCGGCGGGGCATTCAAGAGACCCAGTACTTC. Amino acids: CAIRRGIQETQYF.

The V call is TRBV16, the J call TRBJ1-1; no clear D gene. The CDR3 spans 16 residues. Germline V gives CDR1 KGHSY, CDR2 FQNENV. V gave up 2 bases and J gave up 0 bases, with 13 bases separating them. The CDR3 spells CASSQPRLPMNTEAFF. The CDR3 DNA is TGTGCCAGCAGCCAACCCAGACTTCCCATGAACACTGAAGCTTTCTTT.

This clonotype was picked up a small number of times. This chain uses TRBV2 with TRBJ2-7; 7 positions agree with TRBD1. Per the germline V gene, CDR1 is SNHLY and CDR2 is FYNNEI. This CDR3 has 11 amino acids. The V and J ends lost 5 bases and 12 bases, in that order; junction bases with no gene match: 7. The CDR3 spells CASSRIRDRYF. The CDR3 DNA reads as TGTGCCAGCAGTAGAATCCGGGACAGGTACTTC.

This clonotype was seen only a few times. The genes are TRBV21-1 and TRBJ2-5. TRBV21-1 is an annotated pseudogene. This CDR3 spans 12 amino acids. This CDR3 reads CASSKRTKKVYF. The CDR3 DNA reads TGTGCCAGCAGCAAAAGGACGAAAAAAGTGTACTTC.

V usage is TRBV29-1 and J usage is TRBJ2-5, with 9 bases matching TRBD1. The V gene's germline CDR1 is SQVTM and CDR2 ANQGSEA. The CDR3 covers 12 residues. V shed 7 bases and J 11 bases; nucleotides not matched to a gene: 11. Here the CDR3 reads CSGNRGHDEQYF. In DNA form, the CDR3 reads TGCAGCGGAAACAGGGGGCACGATGAGCAGTACTTC.

This clonotype was recorded a few times. The genes are TRBV29-1 and TRBJ2-5, with D perhaps TRBD2 (5 bases). The CDR3 is made up of 14 amino acids. Germline lookup yields CDR1 SQVTM and CDR2 ANQGSEA. V was clipped by 4 bases and J by 2 bases, with 14 bases between them. CDR3 in DNA: TGCAGCGTTGGGGCTAGGACTGGACAAGAGACCCAGTACTTC. Translated, it gives CSVGARTGQETQYF.

This chain links TRBV28 with TRBJ2-1, with 9 bases matching TRBD1. Per germline, CDR1 MDHEN and CDR2 SYDVKM. J was trimmed by 7 bases and V by 8 bases; bases with no gene match: 6. This CDR3 comprises 13 residues. The CDR3 nucleotides read TGTGCCAGCGGGTACAGGGGGCAGAATGAGCAGTTCTTC. This codes for CASGYRGQNEQFF. Based on the CDR3 plus reference TRBV28 and TRBJ2-1, the full variable domain is DVKVTQSSRYLVKRTGEKVFLECVQDMDHENMFWYRQDPGLGLRLIYFSYDVKMKEKGDIPEGYSVSREKKERFSLILESASTNQTSMYLCASGYRGQNEQFFGPGTRLTVL.

This clonotype occurred a few times. V and J are TRBV6-6 and TRBJ2-7; D perhaps matches TRBD1 (6 bases). Per the germline V gene, CDR1 is MNHNY and CDR2 is SVGAGI (reference sequence). Trimming removed 5 bases from V and 2 bases from J, with 16 bases in between. CDR3 length: 15 residues. CDR3 residues: CASSLDRWGAYEQYF. CDR3 DNA: TGTGCCAGCAGTCTCGACAGGTGGGGAGCCTACGAGCAGTACTTC.

V and J are TRBV20-1 and TRBJ2-6, with D unclear. Germline loops: CDR1 DFQATT, CDR2 SNEGSKA (reference sequence). V shed 0 bases and J shed 0 bases, with 15 bases lying between them. This CDR3 is built from 18 residues. The chain's CDR3 is CSARDWSISNSGANVLTF. The CDR3 bases are TGCAGTGCTAGAGATTGGTCTATATCAAACTCTGGGGCCAACGTCCTGACTTTC.

V and J are TRBV12-3 or TRBV12-4 and TRBJ2-1; D ambiguous. V lost 3 bases and J 9 bases, leaving 15 bases between the germline ends. The CDR3 is 14 residues long. DNA of the CDR3: TGTGCCAGCAGTTTTGGGCCCCTACGTAGTGAGCAGTTCTTC. Amino acids: CASSFGPLRSEQFF.

The chain carries TRBV11-1 and TRBJ2-5, with D unclear. Germline V gene lookup returns CDR1 SGHAT and CDR2 FQDESV (reference sequence). V lost 2 bases to trimming and J lost 0 bases, with 13 bases between them. CDR3 length: 16 residues. For the CDR3, the DNA is TGTGCCAGCAGCTTAAGGGCCTCAAGGTACCAAGAGACCCAGTACTTC. The encoded protein is CASSLRASRYQETQYF.

The chain couples TRBV25-1 to TRBJ2-3; the D gene is possibly TRBD2 (6 bases). The CDR3 runs 14 residues. The germline V gene has CDR1 MGHDK and CDR2 SYGVNS. V shed 2 bases and J shed 6 bases, with 12 bases lying between them. This chain's CDR3 is CASSEAGTPDTQYF. CDR3 in DNA: TGTGCCAGCAGTGAAGCCGGGACTCCCGATACGCAGTATTTT. Looking up the rest from reference TRBV25-1 and TRBJ2-3 gives the full variable domain: EADIYQTPRYLVIGTGKKITLECSQTMGHDKMYWYQQDPGMELHLIHYSYGVNSTEKGDLSSESTVSRIRTEHFPLTLESARPSHTSQYLCASSEAGTPDTQYFGPGTRLTVL.

This sequence joins TRBV11-2 and TRBJ2-7, with D possibly matching TRBD1 (6 bases). Germline lookup yields CDR1 SGHAT and CDR2 FQNNGV. Trimming pared 6 bases from V and 2 bases from J, leaving 26 bases between. This CDR3 spans 18 amino acids. DNA of the CDR3: TGTGCCAGCAGAGAACCTTCGGGACAAACTATGCCCCCCTACGAGCAGTACTTC. The encoded protein is CASREPSGQTMPPYEQYF.

This chain uses TRBV6-2 or TRBV6-3 with TRBJ2-1; no definite D call. V lost 10 bases to trimming and J lost 9 bases, with 19 bases between them. CDR3 length: 13 residues. CDR1 is MNHEY, CDR2 SVGEGT, per germline. The CDR3 is CAIDGPLTAEQFF. DNA for the CDR3: TGTGCCATCGACGGACCCCTAACGGCTGAGCAGTTCTTC.

This clonotype was seen only a few times. The chain uses TRBV7-2 and TRBJ2-1, with D uncertain. Germline loops: CDR1 SGHTA, CDR2 FQGNSA. V dropped 5 bases and J dropped 0 bases, with 11 bases sitting between them. This CDR3 is built from 15 residues. The CDR3 coding sequence is TGTGCCAGCAGCCCTACCCCGAGCTCCTACAATGAGCAGTTCTTC. It is translated as CASSPTPSSYNEQFF.

The chain links TRBV7-9 to TRBJ2-3, with D maybe TRBD2 (6 bases). Germline V gene lookup returns CDR1 SEHNR and CDR2 FQNEAQ (reference sequence). This CDR3 is built from 17 residues. V gave up 5 bases and J gave up 2 bases, with 20 bases separating them. The CDR3 DNA is TGTGCCAGCAGCGCGACCCGGGACTTTTATTTCACAGATACGCAGTATTTT. Protein product: CASSATRDFYFTDTQYF.

This clonotype was observed at least ten times. The CDR3 DNA is TGTGCCAGCAGCTTAGTCGCAAGCTCCTACAATGAGCAGTTCTTC. Protein sequence: CASSLVASSYNEQFF. V and J are TRBV7-2 and TRBJ2-1; no definite D call. Germline V lookup: CDR1 SGHTA, CDR2 FQGNSA. This CDR3 contains 15 residues. V was clipped by 1 base and J by 0 bases, with 7 bases between them.

This clonotype showed up just a few times. In nucleotides, the CDR3 is TGTGCCAGCAGCTTGAAAAACGACCAGTATGGCTACACCTTC. It yields the protein CASSLKNDQYGYTF. The gene calls are TRBV5-6 and TRBJ1-2; D is ambiguous. Germline V gene lookup returns CDR1 SGHDT and CDR2 YYEEEE. Trimming took 1 base from V and 5 from J, leaving 12 bases between them. The CDR3 consists of 14 residues.

This clonotype was picked up one time. The V gene is TRBV5-6, the J gene TRBJ2-1; TRBD2 aligns across 9 bases. V shed 0 bases, J shed 4 bases, and the junction held 5 bases outside the gene matches. This CDR3 is 16 amino acids long. In germline, CDR1 is SGHDT, CDR2 YYEEEE. DNA of the CDR3: TGTGCCAGCAGCTTGGGGGGACTAGCAGAATACAATGAGCAGTTCTTC. This codes for CASSLGGLAEYNEQFF.

Note on this clonotype: A much larger clone lies one base from this, so it may be a read error. The CDR3 does not end in the conserved phenylalanine or tryptophan, so this is likely a read error. The V call is TRBV5-1, the J call TRBJ2-3, with 11 bases that match TRBD2. The CDR3 is 15 residues long. V dropped 3 bases and J dropped 2; count of bases not matched to a gene: 2. Looked up from germline, CDR1 is SGHRS and CDR2 is YFSETQ. The CDR3 spells CASSSGLAVTDTQYV. Written as DNA, the CDR3 is TGCGCCAGCAGCTCGGGACTAGCGGTCACAGATACGCAGTATGTT.

V is TRBV11-2 and J is TRBJ1-2; unclear D gene. This CDR3 is built from 14 residues. Looked up from germline, CDR1 is SGHAT and CDR2 is FQNNGV. V lost 1 base and J lost 5, with 11 bases in between. The CDR3 DNA is TGTGCCAGCAGCTTAGTCCGGGAAGGGTATGGCTACACCTTC. Translating it yields CASSLVREGYGYTF.

In this sample, this clonotype turned up many times. The V gene is TRBV27, the J gene TRBJ2-7; the D gene could be TRBD1 or TRBD2 (5 bases each). Germline CDR1 is MNHEY and CDR2 is SMNVEV (reference sequence). The ends were cut back, 4 bases at V and 4 bases at J, with 11 bases in the middle. There are 13 residues in the CDR3. The CDR3 protein is CASSWDGTYEQYF. For the CDR3, the DNA is TGTGCCAGCAGTTGGGACGGAACGTACGAGCAGTACTTC.

This clonotype was counted only a few times. The V and J genes are TRBV20-1 and TRBJ2-3; 11 bases agree with TRBD2. Germline CDR1 DFQATT, CDR2 SNEGSKA (reference sequence). This CDR3 has 17 amino acids. Unmatched junction bases numbered 8, after V lost 2 bases and J lost 1 base. The CDR3, as DNA: TGCAGTGCTAGATTACCACCGGGACTAGCGGGCACAGATACGCAGTATTTT. The encoded protein is CSARLPPGLAGTDTQYF.

V usage is TRBV20-1 and J usage is TRBJ2-6; a weak D match, TRBD1 (6 bases). The length of the CDR3 is 16 residues. V lost 3 bases and J lost 0, with 12 bases in between. The V gene's germline CDR1 is DFQATT and CDR2 SNEGSKA (reference sequence). The CDR3 here is CSASYQGNSGANVLTF. The CDR3 region has the DNA TGCAGTGCTAGTTACCAGGGGAACTCTGGGGCCAACGTCCTGACTTTC.

The chain couples TRBV4-2 to TRBJ2-5, with a possible D match to TRBD1 (7 bases). Trimming pared 11 bases from V and 11 bases from J, leaving 24 bases between. This CDR3 has 13 residues. Germline V gene lookup returns CDR1 LGHNA and CDR2 YNFKEQ. The CDR3 sequence is CAGPDREDGEQYF. The CDR3 DNA follows: TGTGCCGGGCCCGACAGGGAGGACGGTGAGCAGTACTTC.

The rearrangement joins TRBV10-3 to TRBJ2-1; 13 bases are a match to TRBD2. The CDR3 consists of 14 residues. Germline trimming cut 9 bases from V and 13 bases from J; bases unmatched to any gene: 12. CDR1 is ENHRY, CDR2 SYGVKD, per germline. As DNA, the CDR3 is TGTGCCATACGTCCAGGACTAGCGGGAGAGACCCAGTTCTTC. This sequence encodes CAIRPGLAGETQFF.

V gene TRBV27 combines with J gene TRBJ1-5; D is ambiguous. The CDR3 covers 13 residues. Trimming shortened V by 3 bases and J by 7 bases, and 10 bases separated the two germline ends. The germline gives CDR1 MNHEY, CDR2 SMNVEV (reference sequence). The CDR3 DNA sequence: TGTGCCAGCAGTTTGAGGGAGCGGCAGCCCCAGCATTTT. It encodes CASSLRERQPQHF.

This clonotype was observed a handful of times. This sequence joins TRBV7-9 and TRBJ2-3; the match to TRBD2 covers 7 bases. The junction had 10 bases not matched to a gene; V was cut back by 7 bases and J by 3 bases. This CDR3 comprises 15 residues. The germline gives CDR1 SEHNR, CDR2 FQNEAQ (reference sequence). CDR3 region: CASIRAGRWTDTQYF. The CDR3 bases are TGTGCCAGCATCAGAGCGGGAAGGTGGACAGATACGCAGTATTTT.

A word on this clonotype: A much more abundant neighbour one base away suggests this may be a read error. The CDR3 loop reads CASSHGGAHEQYF. CDR3 in DNA: TGTGCCAGCAGCCATGGGGGGGCCCATGAGCAGTACTTC. The rearrangement joins TRBV3-1 to TRBJ2-5, with D possibly being TRBD2 (7 bases). With 3 bases removed from V and 11 bases from J, the gap between germline ends came to 16 bases. Germline CDR1 is LGHDT and CDR2 is YNNKEL (reference sequence). This CDR3 has 13 residues.